One and the same sample provided the 18 T cell receptor beta chains below, sequenced in a study of human thymus T cells (dated by TCRdb to 2019 to 2021). The thymus tissue came from surgical resects taken out during corrective cardiac surgery. The method was the immunoSEQ multiplex PCR assay. TCRdb retrieved this table from immuneACCESS and kept in-frame rearrangements only. Not all clones are present; in checked studies, unresolved V genes account for under half, and no reason is known for the remainder. Across this sample there are 120,000 or so clones, with 90% to 95% seen only once. The ten largest clones add up to around 0.025% of the sample. Sequenced input: thymus tissue. These receptors all come from a boy under two years old with a congenital heart defect but otherwise immunologically healthy.

This clone occurred once. This chain links TRBV5-5 with TRBJ2-2; 13 nucleotides line up with TRBD2. Trimming removed 4 bases from V and 0 bases from J; junction bases left unmatched: 9. CDR1 and CDR2 (germline): SGHKS, YYEKEE (reference sequence). This CDR3 is built from 19 residues. This CDR3 reads CASSNGTSGATANTGELFF. The CDR3 nucleotides are TGTGCCAGCAGCAACGGGACTAGCGGGGCAACCGCGAACACCGGGGAGCTGTTTTTT.

This chain links TRBV6-4 with TRBJ2-7; D possibly uses TRBD1 or TRBD2 (5 bases each). This CDR3 contains 20 residues. CDR1 MRHNA and CDR2 SNTAGT come from the germline V gene. V lost 4 bases and J 2 bases, leaving 30 bases between the germline ends. CDR3 sequence: CASSAVCISLRGVLTYEQYF. DNA of the CDR3: TGTGCCAGCAGTGCTGTTTGTATTTCATTGAGGGGAGTTCTAACCTACGAGCAGTACTTC.

The chain has TRBV5-1 and TRBJ2-5, with 7 bases aligning to TRBD1. Germline V CDR1 and CDR2: SGHRS, YFSETQ. V gave up 4 bases and J gave up 5 bases; unmatched junction bases: 11. CDR3 length: 15 residues. The CDR3 sequence is CASSPFPDRNETQYF. DNA for the CDR3: TGCGCCAGCAGCCCGTTCCCGGACAGGAACGAGACCCAGTACTTC.

CDR3 DNA sequence: TGTGCCAGCTCACCAGGGGTTCTGGGAGCAGATACGCAGTATTTT. This translates into CASSPGVLGADTQYF. The chain employs TRBV18 and TRBJ2-3, with D maybe TRBD2 (5 bases). The CDR3 length is 15 residues. CDR1 and CDR2 from the germline V gene are KGHSH and LQKENI. Trimming left V 2 bases short and J 4 bases short, with 13 bases between.

The rearrangement links TRBV6-1 to TRBJ2-2; D is uncertain. The length of the CDR3 is 11 residues. V was clipped by 4 bases and J by 7 bases, with 4 bases between them. Germline-derived CDR1 and CDR2 are MNHNS and SASEGT. The CDR3, as DNA: TGTGCCAGCAGTGTCCTCGGGGAGCTGTTTTTT. Protein sequence: CASSVLGELFF.

The V gene is TRBV29-1, the J gene TRBJ2-3; either TRBD1 or TRBD2 may fit D (6 bases each). The CDR3 extends over 18 amino acids. The V and J ends lost 5 bases and 0 bases respectively, with 24 bases between them. CDR1 is SQVTM and CDR2 is ANQGSEA in the germline V gene. CDR3 bases: TGCAGCGTTACCCGACGGGGGCAGGAAGGACCTAGCACAGATACGCAGTATTTT. It is translated as CSVTRRGQEGPSTDTQYF.

The CDR3 here is CASSQVQAGRGVYNEQFF. In nucleotides, the CDR3 is TGCGCCAGCAGCCAAGTCCAGGCCGGGCGGGGGGTCTACAATGAGCAGTTCTTC. V and J are TRBV4-3 and TRBJ2-1; TRBD2 matches at 8 bases. Losses at the gene ends were 1 base for V and 3 bases for J; bases not matched to a gene: 11. The germline CDR1 and CDR2 sequences are LGHNA and YSLEER. The CDR3 covers 18 residues.

This sequence joins TRBV12-5 and TRBJ1-5; 7 positions match TRBD1. The CDR3 is made up of 15 amino acids. Trimming removed 4 bases from V and 2 bases from J; junction bases left unmatched: 5. Germline-derived CDR1 and CDR2 are LGHNT and FRNRAP. CDR3 protein: CASGSPDRRNQPQHF. The DNA for the CDR3 is TGTGCTAGTGGTTCCCCGGACAGGCGCAATCAGCCCCAGCATTTT. Using reference TRBV12-5 and TRBJ1-5 for the parts outside the CDR3, the full variable domain is DARVTQTPRHKVTEMGQEVTMRCQPILGHNTVFWYRQTMMQGLELLAYFRNRAPLDDSGMPKDRFSAEMPDATLATLKIQPSEPRDSAVYFCASGSPDRRNQPQHFGDGTRLSIL.

The chain carries TRBV7-3 and TRBJ2-5, with 13 nucleotides matching TRBD2. The V gene's germline CDR1 is SGHTA and CDR2 FQGTGA. The trim removed 5 bases at V and 3 bases at J, leaving 12 bases unmatched. The CDR3 is made up of 18 amino acids. CDR3 amino acids: CASSLSGTSGAQKETQYF. The CDR3, as DNA: TGTGCCAGCAGCCTATCTGGGACTAGCGGGGCCCAAAAAGAGACCCAGTACTTC.

This clone was observed a single time. CDR3 residues: CASSWQWASSPYNEQFF. The CDR3, as DNA: TGCGCCAGCAGCTGGCAGTGGGCCAGTTCGCCCTACAATGAGCAGTTCTTC. The chain recombines TRBV5-1 with TRBJ2-1; no definite D call. From germline, CDR1 is SGHRS and CDR2 YFSETQ. This CDR3 is 17 amino acids long. V gave up 3 bases and J gave up 2 bases, with 18 bases separating them.

This chain links TRBV2 with TRBJ2-2, with 10 bases fitting TRBD1. CDR3 length: 12 residues. In germline, CDR1 is SNHLY, CDR2 FYNNEI. The V gene end was trimmed by 6 bases and the J gene end by 15 bases; junction bases not matched to a gene: 7. Written as DNA, the CDR3 is TGTGCCAGCAGAGCGGACAGGGGGTTGTTGTTTTTT. Amino acid sequence: CASRADRGLLFF.

The chain employs TRBV5-4 and TRBJ2-3, with 7 positions matching TRBD2. The CDR3 covers 15 residues. Germline V CDR1 and CDR2: SGHNT, YYREEE (reference sequence). Trimming removed 3 bases from V and 0 bases from J; junction bases left unmatched: 4. DNA for the CDR3: TGTGCCAGCAGCTCGGGGGGACTGAGCACAGATACGCAGTATTTT. The encoded protein is CASSSGGLSTDTQYF.

The chain carries TRBV19 and TRBJ2-1; D assignment may be TRBD1 or TRBD2 (5 bases each). The CDR3 length is 14 residues. Trimming removed 6 bases at V and 5 bases at J, with 14 bases between. Germline V gives CDR1 LNHDA, CDR2 SQIVND (reference sequence). The CDR3 sequence: CASRFRDHDNEQFF. Written as DNA, the CDR3 is TGTGCCAGTAGGTTCCGGGACCACGACAATGAGCAGTTCTTC.

This chain connects TRBV6-6 to TRBJ1-1; TRBD1 matches 10 bases. CDR1 and CDR2 from the germline V gene are MNHNY and SVGAGI (reference sequence). Trimming at V came to 2 bases and at J to 7 bases, leaving 4 bases not matched to a gene. There are 14 residues in the CDR3. The CDR3 loop reads CASSYRQGAIEAFF. The CDR3 region has the DNA TGTGCCAGCAGTTACAGACAGGGGGCGATTGAAGCTTTCTTT.

J is TRBJ1-4 and V is TRBV6-1; D is undetermined. Germline lookup yields CDR1 MNHNS and CDR2 SASEGT. Trimming shortened V by 3 bases and J by 5 bases, and 16 bases separated the two germline ends. This CDR3 spans 16 amino acids. The chain's CDR3 is CASSDNYGRINEKLFF. The CDR3 DNA reads as TGTGCCAGCAGTGATAATTATGGGAGGATAAATGAAAAACTGTTTTTT.

In this sample, this clone turned up a few times. The V and J genes are TRBV9 and TRBJ1-1; a possible D gene is TRBD1 (5 bases). The CDR3 contains 15 residues. Trimming took 4 bases from V and 3 from J, leaving 16 bases between them. Germline CDR1 is SGDLS and CDR2 is YYNGEE. The CDR3 region has the DNA TGTGCCAGCAGCCCCCACCTCCGGGGGGACACTGAAGCTTTCTTT. It codes for CASSPHLRGDTEAFF.

The V call is TRBV5-6, the J call TRBJ1-2; D gene uncertain. The CDR3 has 13 amino acids. V was clipped by 0 bases and J by 4 bases, with 7 bases between them. Germline loops: CDR1 SGHDT, CDR2 YYEEEE. The CDR3 nucleotides read TGTGCCAGCAGCTTGGAGCAGCTCTATGGCTACACCTTC. The encoded protein is CASSLEQLYGYTF.

This sequence joins TRBV11-2 and TRBJ1-3, with D unresolved. This CDR3 is 17 amino acids long. Trimming shortened V by 5 bases and J by 0 bases, and 17 bases separated the two germline ends. Per the germline V gene, CDR1 is SGHAT and CDR2 is FQNNGV. The CDR3 loop reads CASSPRSVGSSGNTIYF. The CDR3 DNA is TGTGCCAGCAGCCCAAGGAGTGTAGGGAGCTCTGGAAACACCATATATTTT.